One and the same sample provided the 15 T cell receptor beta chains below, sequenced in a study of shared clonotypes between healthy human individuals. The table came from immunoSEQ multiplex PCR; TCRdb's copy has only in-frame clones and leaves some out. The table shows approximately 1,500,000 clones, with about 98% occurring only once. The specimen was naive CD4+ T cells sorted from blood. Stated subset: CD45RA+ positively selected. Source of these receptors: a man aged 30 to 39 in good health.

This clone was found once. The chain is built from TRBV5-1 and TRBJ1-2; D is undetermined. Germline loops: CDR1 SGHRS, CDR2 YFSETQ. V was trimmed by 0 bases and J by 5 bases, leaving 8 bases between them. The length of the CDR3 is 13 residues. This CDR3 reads CASSLAPEYGYTF. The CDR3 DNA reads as TGCGCCAGCAGCTTGGCCCCAGAGTATGGCTACACCTTC.

CDR3 in DNA: TGTGCCAGCAGCCCGGGACTAGCGGGAGTTGAGACCCAGTACTTC. As protein: CASSPGLAGVETQYF. The rearrangement links TRBV11-3 to TRBJ2-5, with 14 bases that match TRBD2. V lost 5 bases to trimming and J lost 5 bases; unmatched junction nucleotides: 4. The germline V gene encodes CDR1 SGHNT and CDR2 YENEEA. CDR3 length: 15 residues.

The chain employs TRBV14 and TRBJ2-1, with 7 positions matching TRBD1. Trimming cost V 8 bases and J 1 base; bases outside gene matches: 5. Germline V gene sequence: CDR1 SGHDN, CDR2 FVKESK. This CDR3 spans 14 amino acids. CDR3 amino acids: CASAGTESYNEQFF. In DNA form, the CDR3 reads TGTGCCAGCGCCGGGACAGAGTCCTACAATGAGCAGTTCTTC.

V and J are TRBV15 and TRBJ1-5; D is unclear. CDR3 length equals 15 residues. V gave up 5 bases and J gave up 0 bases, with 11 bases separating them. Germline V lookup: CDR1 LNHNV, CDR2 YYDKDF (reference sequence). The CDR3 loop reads CATSLRKSSNQPQHF. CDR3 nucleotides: TGTGCCACCAGCCTCAGAAAATCTAGCAATCAGCCCCAGCATTTT.

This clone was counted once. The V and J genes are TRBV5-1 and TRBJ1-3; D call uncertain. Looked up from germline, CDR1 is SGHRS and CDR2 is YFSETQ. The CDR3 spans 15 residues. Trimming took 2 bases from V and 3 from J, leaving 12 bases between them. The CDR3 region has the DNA TGCGCCAGCAGCTTAGCAGGAGCTGATGGAAACACCATATATTTT. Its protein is CASSLAGADGNTIYF.

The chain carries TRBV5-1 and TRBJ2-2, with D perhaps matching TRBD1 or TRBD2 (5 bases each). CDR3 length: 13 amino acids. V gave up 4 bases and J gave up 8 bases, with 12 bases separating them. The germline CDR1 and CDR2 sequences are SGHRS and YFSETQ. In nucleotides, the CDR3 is TGCGCCAGCAGCAAGGGACCCAGTGGGGAGCTGTTTTTT. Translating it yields CASSKGPSGELFF.

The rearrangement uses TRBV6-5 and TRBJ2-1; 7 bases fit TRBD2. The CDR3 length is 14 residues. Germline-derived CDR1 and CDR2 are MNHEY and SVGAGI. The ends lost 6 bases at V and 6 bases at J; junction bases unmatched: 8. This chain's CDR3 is CASSLRTRSNEQFF. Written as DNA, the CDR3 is TGTGCCAGCAGCCTACGGACTAGAAGCAATGAGCAGTTCTTC.

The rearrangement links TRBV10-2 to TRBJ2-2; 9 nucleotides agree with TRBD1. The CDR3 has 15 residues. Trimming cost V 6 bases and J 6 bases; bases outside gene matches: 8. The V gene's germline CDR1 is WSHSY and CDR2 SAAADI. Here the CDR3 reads CASRAGTGLSGELFF. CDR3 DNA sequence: TGCGCCAGCAGGGCCGGGACAGGGTTGTCCGGGGAGCTGTTTTTT.

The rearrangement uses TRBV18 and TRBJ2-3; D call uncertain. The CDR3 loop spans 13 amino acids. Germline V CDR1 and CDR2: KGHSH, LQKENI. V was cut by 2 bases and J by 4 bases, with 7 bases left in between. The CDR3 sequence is CASSPSSPDTQYF. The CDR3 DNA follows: TGTGCCAGCTCACCAAGTTCGCCAGATACGCAGTATTTT.

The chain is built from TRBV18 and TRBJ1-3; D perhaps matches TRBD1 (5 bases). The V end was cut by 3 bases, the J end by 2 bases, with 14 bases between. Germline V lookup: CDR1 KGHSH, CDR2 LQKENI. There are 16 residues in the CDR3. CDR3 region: CASSPVLGRAGNTIYF. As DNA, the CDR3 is TGTGCCAGCTCACCCGTGCTAGGCAGGGCTGGAAACACCATATATTTT.

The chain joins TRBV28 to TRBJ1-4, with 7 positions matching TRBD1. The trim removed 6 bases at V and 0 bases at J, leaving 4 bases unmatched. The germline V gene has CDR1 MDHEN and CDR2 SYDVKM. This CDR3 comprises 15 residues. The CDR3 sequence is CASSFGTATNEKLFF. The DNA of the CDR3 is TGTGCCAGCAGCTTCGGGACAGCAACTAATGAAAAACTGTTTTTT.

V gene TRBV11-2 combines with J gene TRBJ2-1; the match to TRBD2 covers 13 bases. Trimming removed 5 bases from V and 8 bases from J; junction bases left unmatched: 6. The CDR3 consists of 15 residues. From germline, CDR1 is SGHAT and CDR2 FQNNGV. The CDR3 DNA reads TGTGCCAGCAGCCCGGGACTAGCGGGATCGGATGAGCAGTTCTTC. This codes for CASSPGLAGSDEQFF.

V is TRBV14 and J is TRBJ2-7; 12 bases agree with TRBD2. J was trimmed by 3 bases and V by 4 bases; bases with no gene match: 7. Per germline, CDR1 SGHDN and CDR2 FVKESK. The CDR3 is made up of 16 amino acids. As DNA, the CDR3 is TGTGCCAGCAGCCCTATCGGACTAGCGGGAATCTACGAGCAGTACTTC. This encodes CASSPIGLAGIYEQYF.

CDR3: CSSGDFSYEQYF. The CDR3 nucleotides read TGTTCCTCGGGGGATTTTTCCTACGAGCAGTACTTC. This chain uses TRBV11-1 with TRBJ2-7; D may be TRBD2 (6 bases). The germline V gene has CDR1 SGHAT and CDR2 FQDESV (reference sequence). CDR3 length: 12 residues.

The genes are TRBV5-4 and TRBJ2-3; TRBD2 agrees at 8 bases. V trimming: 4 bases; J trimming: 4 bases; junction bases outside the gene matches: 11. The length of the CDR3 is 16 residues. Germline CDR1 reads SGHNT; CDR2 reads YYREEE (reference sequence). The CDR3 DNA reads TGTGCCAGCAGCCCCGGGGTAGCGGGGTTGCCAGATACGCAGTATTTT. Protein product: CASSPGVAGLPDTQYF.